This T cell receptor beta chain emerged from a study of cytomegalovirus exposure and HLA in healthy donors. Findings and caveats of the study: Listed as cytomegalovirus-associated were 170 or so TCR beta chains. A later analysis linked a missense DCLRE1C variant to TCR beta V- and J-gene trimming.

Of note for this clone: Antigen unknown.

The CDR3 is 14 amino acids. Germline assignment: CDR1 MNHEY and CDR2 SVGAGI. V lost 6 bases and J lost 0, with 9 bases in between. Primers: 60 Vbeta forward and 13 Jbeta reverse. Repertoires were generated with immunoSEQ multiplex PCR, while TCRdb's copy carries only in-frame clones and drops some. The sample consists of approximately 150,000 clones, around four fifths of them appearing once. This sequence originates from a man aged 45-60 years in good health and CMV-seropositive. Sequenced input: PBMCs. V and J are TRBV6-5 and TRBJ1-3; D call uncertain. CDR3 DNA sequence: TGTGCCAGCAGAGAGTTTCCCTCTGGAAACACCATATATTTT. Translation: CASREFPSGNTIYF.